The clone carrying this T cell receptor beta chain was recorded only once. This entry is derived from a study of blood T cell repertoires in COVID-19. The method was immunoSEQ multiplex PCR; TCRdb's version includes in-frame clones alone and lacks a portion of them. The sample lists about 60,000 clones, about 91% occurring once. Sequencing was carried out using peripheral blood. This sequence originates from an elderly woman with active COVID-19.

In nucleotides, the CDR3 is TGTGCCAGCAGTTTTGGACAGGGGAACATTCAGTACTTC. Its translation: CASSFGQGNIQYF. The rearrangement links TRBV12-3 or TRBV12-4 to TRBJ2-4, with 9 bases that match TRBD1. The CDR3 totals 13 residues. Trimming cost V 3 bases and J 7 bases; bases outside gene matches: 1.